Listed here is a single T cell receptor beta chain. Its antigen is currently unknown. This entry belongs to a study of cytomegalovirus exposure and HLA in healthy donors. Overall study findings and caveats: The number of N-insertions in an Asian-associated ancestry cluster was reportedly below the 666-donor mean in a later analysis.

The study ran its PCR with 60 Vbeta and 13 Jbeta primers. TCRdb keeps only in-frame clones here, not all; method: immunoSEQ multiplex PCR. The sample records fewer than 350,000 clones, approximately 90% being singletons. The sequenced sample consisted of PBMCs. The TCR was taken from a woman aged 18 to 35 in good health and CMV-seronegative.

The CDR3 DNA follows: TGTGCCAGCAGTTTGGACAGGGGGAACACTGAAGCTTTCTTT. Protein sequence: CASSLDRGNTEAFF. The V gene is TRBV27, the J gene TRBJ1-1; 9 bases align to TRBD1. Germline CDR1 is MNHEY and CDR2 is SMNVEV (reference sequence). Trimming removed 3 bases from V and 1 base from J; junction bases left unmatched: 0. This CDR3 spans 14 amino acids.